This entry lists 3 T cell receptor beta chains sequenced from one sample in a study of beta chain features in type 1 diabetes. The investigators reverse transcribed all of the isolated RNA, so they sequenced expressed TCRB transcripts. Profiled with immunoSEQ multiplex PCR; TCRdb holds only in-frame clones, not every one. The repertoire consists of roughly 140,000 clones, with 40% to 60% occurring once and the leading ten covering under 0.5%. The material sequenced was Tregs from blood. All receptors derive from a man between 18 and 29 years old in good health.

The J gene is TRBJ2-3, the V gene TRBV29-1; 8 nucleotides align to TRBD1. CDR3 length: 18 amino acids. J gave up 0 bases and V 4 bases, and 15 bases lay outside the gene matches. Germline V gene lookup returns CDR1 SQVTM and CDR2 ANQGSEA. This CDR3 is CSVVSDRVPPRSTDTQYF. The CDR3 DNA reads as TGCAGCGTTGTTTCGGACAGGGTGCCCCCTAGAAGCACAGATACGCAGTATTTT.

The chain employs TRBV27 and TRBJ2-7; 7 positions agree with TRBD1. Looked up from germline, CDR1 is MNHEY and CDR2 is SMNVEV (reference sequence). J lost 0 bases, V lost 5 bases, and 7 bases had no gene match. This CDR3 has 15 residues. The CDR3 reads CASSGRRGTSYEQYF. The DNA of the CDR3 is TGTGCCAGCAGTGGGCGCAGGGGGACCTCCTACGAGCAGTACTTC.

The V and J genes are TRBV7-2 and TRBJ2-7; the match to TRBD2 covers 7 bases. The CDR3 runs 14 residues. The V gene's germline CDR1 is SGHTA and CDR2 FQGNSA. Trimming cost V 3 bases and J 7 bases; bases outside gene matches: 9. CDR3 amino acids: CASSFTTGGKEQYF. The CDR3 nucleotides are TGTGCCAGCAGCTTCACTACGGGGGGTAAAGAGCAGTACTTC.